This T cell receptor beta chain was sequenced during a study of molecular identifiers for immune sequencing clone quantification. Background on the study: In the replicates, RNA derived from around 20,000 or 99,000 naive CD8 cells was divided into five parts, and four were sequenced. General study findings and limits: The study found clones above 20 RNA copies held over 98% of effector molecules and under 1% in naive cells.

From the PCR reads, TCRdb called clonotypes with MiXCR, one entry per CDR3 protein. The profile shows about 630,000 distinct CDR3 sequences, 25% of them singletons. Comments on this clonotype: Its antigen is still unknown. Because the CDR3's place on the DNA is in doubt, the DNA is left out and the CDR3 is given as listed by TCRdb.

This receptor was identified in a human donor in good health. Some libraries in this study had Jurkat cell RNA spiked in. Sequenced material: naive CD8+ T cells from blood, with Jurkat cell RNA spiked in. The subset is: FACS-sorted CD8+CD4-CCR7+CD45RA+ naive T cells.

The chain's CDR3 is CASSFGPGSGNTIYF. The chain employs TRBV27 and TRBJ1-3. Per the germline V gene, CDR1 is MNHEY and CDR2 is SMNVEV (reference sequence). The CDR3 comprises 15 residues, both ends counted.